Listed below are T cell receptor beta chains from one sample, sequenced in a study of response to subunit inactivated influenza vaccine. Using its own MiXCR run on the RT-PCR reads, TCRdb lists one record per CDR3 protein. Altogether some 570,000 distinct CDR3 sequences are present, over 9% being singletons, with the ten largest covering around 10%. The same data also went into a second study, on T cells expressing NK-cell markers.

Here the sequenced sample was PBMCs from blood, taken on the day of vaccination. These receptors came from a man in his fifties who received an inactivated influenza vaccine. Both conserved end residues are part of each CDR3. The order of the fields is CDR3 length, J gene, D gene, clone size, V gene, CDR3 DNA, CDR3 protein. The D gene is left open where the match is weak. Rows give clone size only sometimes, using once, few, many, or a class for an expanded clone.

14 | TRBJ2-2 | . | . | TRBV10-1 | TGCGCCAGCGGTGGTGATAGGAACACCGGGGAGCTGTTTTTT | CASGGDRNTGELFF
13 | TRBJ1-1 | . | many | TRBV12-3/TRBV12-4 | TGTGCCAGCAGACCTACAGGGAGCACTGAAGCTTTCTTT | CASRPTGSTEAFF
13 | TRBJ2-1 | . | many | TRBV14 | TGTGCCAGCAGACAGTGGGGGTCCAATGAGCAGTTCTTC | CASRQWGSNEQFF
15 | TRBJ2-3 | . | . | TRBV21-1 | TGTGCCAGCAGCAAAGTCGGGCTTAGCACAGATACGCAGTATTTT | CASSKVGLSTDTQYF
17 | TRBJ2-1 | . | few | TRBV7-9 | TGTGCCAGCAGCACCCGGTGGAGGGGGGGATTATACAATGAGCAGTTCTTC | CASSTRWRGGLYNEQFF
15 | TRBJ2-7 | . | few | TRBV27 | TGTGCCAGCAGTTTTTCTCGTAAGTGGCCCTACGAGCAGTACTTC | CASSFSRKWPYEQYF
15 | TRBJ2-3 | . | few | TRBV7-8 | TGTGCCAGCAGCTTTAGTGAGGGGAGCACAGATACGCAGTATTTT | CASSFSEGSTDTQYF
13 | TRBJ2-5 | . | . | TRBV6-2/TRBV6-3 | TGTGCCAGCAGTGCCGCTCTAAAAGAGACCCAGTACTTC | CASSAALKETQYF
14 | TRBJ2-5 | . | . | TRBV28 | TGTGCCAGCAGTTTTGATCCAACGCCGGAGACCCAGTACTTC | CASSFDPTPETQYF
14 | TRBJ2-5 | TRBD1 | . | TRBV15 | TGTGCCACCAGCATTGGGACAGGGGAAGAGACCCAGTACTTC | CATSIGTGEETQYF
16 | TRBJ2-1 | TRBD2 | . | TRBV12-3/TRBV12-4 | TGTGCCAGTGATTTGATCGGGACTAGCGTATACAATGAGCAGTTCTTC | CASDLIGTSVYNEQFF
18 | TRBJ2-5 | . | . | TRBV28 | TGTGCCAGTACCCAAAATGCATGGCTAGCGATAAACCAAGAGACCCAGTACTTC | CASTQNAWLAINQETQYF
13 | TRBJ2-5 | . | . | TRBV24-1 | TGTGCCACCAGTGATTTTTTGCAAGAGACCCAGTACTTC | CATSDFLQETQYF
14 | TRBJ1-1 | . | . | TRBV6-5 | TGTGCCAGCAGTTACGATGTTCTGAACACTGAAGCTTTCTTT | CASSYDVLNTEAFF
16 | TRBJ2-1 | . | . | TRBV15 | TGTGCCACCAGCAGAGATTTGGGGGAGGAGTACAATGAGCAGTTCTTC | CATSRDLGEEYNEQFF
14 | TRBJ2-7 | . | . | TRBV6-5 | TGTGCCAGCAGTTACGGGTACGTAACTACGGGGCAGTACTTC | CASSYGYVTTGQYF
17 | TRBJ2-7 | . | many | TRBV4-3 | TGCGCCAGCAGCCAAGACGGGACCGGGACCAAGATTTACGAGCAGTACTTC | CASSQDGTGTKIYEQYF
17 | TRBJ2-6 | . | few | TRBV6-1 | TGTGCCAGCAGGAGAGGAGGGATAGTGGCTGGGGCCAACGTCCTGACTTTC | CASRRGGIVAGANVLTF
11 | TRBJ2-5 | . | few | TRBV6-1 | TGTGCCAGCAGTGAATCAGTGGACCAGTACTTC | CASSESVDQYF
15 | TRBJ2-3 | TRBD2 | . | TRBV27 | TGTGCCAGCAGTCCACTAGCGGGAGCAAGAGATACGCAGTATTTT | CASSPLAGARDTQYF
11 | TRBJ1-2 | . | few | TRBV12-3/TRBV12-4 | TGTGCCAGCAGTTTTCTTGGTGGCTACACCTTC | CASSFLGGYTF
14 | TRBJ2-5 | TRBD1 | many | TRBV9 | TGTGCCAGCAGCGCAGAGACAGGGCGCGAGACCCAGTACTTC | CASSAETGRETQYF
15 | TRBJ2-3 | . | many | TRBV20-1 | TGCAGTGCTCAATCCGGGACAACCCTCACAGATACGCAGTATTTT | CSAQSGTTLTDTQYF
12 | TRBJ1-1 | . | . | TRBV7-2 | TGTGCCAGCGGTACAGGGAACACTGAAGCTTTCTTT | CASGTGNTEAFF
15 | TRBJ1-2 | . | few | TRBV20-1 | TGCAGTGCTAGAGAGGGGAGGGGAATGGGCTATGGCTACACCTTC | CSAREGRGMGYGYTF
15 | TRBJ2-3 | TRBD2 | . | TRBV20-1 | TGCAGTGCTTGCCAGCGGGGAGAAAACACAGATACGCAGTATTTT | CSACQRGENTDTQYF
14 | TRBJ2-7 | . | few | TRBV4-3 | TGCGCCAGCAGCCAAGGAATTGGGACCTACGAGCAGTACTTC | CASSQGIGTYEQYF
16 | TRBJ1-6 | TRBD1 | few | TRBV12-3/TRBV12-4 | TGTGCCAGCAGTTTAGGAGGACAGGGGCGACTGTCACCCCTCCACTTT | CASSLGGQGRLSPLHF
17 | TRBJ2-1 | . | few | TRBV5-1 | TGCGCCAGCAAAAGGGACCGGGACCGAGTACTATTCCATGAGCAGTTCTTC | CASKRDRDRVLFHEQFF
11 | TRBJ2-5 | . | . | TRBV6-1 | TGTGCCAGCACTATACAAGAGACCCAGTACTTC | CASTIQETQYF
14 | TRBJ2-7 | . | . | TRBV28 | TGTGCCAGCAGTTGGGGGGTCGGGAGCTACGAGCAGTACTTC | CASSWGVGSYEQYF
13 | TRBJ2-1 | . | . | TRBV4-3 | TGCGCCAGCAGCCAGCAAGAGGGGGATGAGCAGTTCTTC | CASSQQEGDEQFF
15 | TRBJ1-2 | . | . | TRBV4-1 | TGCGCCAGCAGCCAAGAAGAGGGGGGTAGCTATGGCTACACCTTC | CASSQEEGGSYGYTF
13 | TRBJ2-4 | . | . | TRBV20-1 | TGCAGTGCTAGGGGTCCGCCGGAAAACATTCAGTACTTC | CSARGPPENIQYF
13 | TRBJ2-1 | TRBD2 | . | TRBV15 | TGTGCCACCAGTGATCTAGCGGACAATGAGCAGTTCTTC | CATSDLADNEQFF
14 | TRBJ2-7 | . | few | TRBV5-1 | TGCGCCAGCAGCTTGGAGACCCAGGGGTTGTCAAAGTACTTC | CASSLETQGLSKYF
15 | TRBJ1-5 | TRBD1 | . | TRBV20-1 | TGCAGTGCCCAGGGGGGAGGGAGTGGCAATCAGCCCCAGCATTTT | CSAQGGGSGNQPQHF
14 | TRBJ1-2 | TRBD1 | . | TRBV12-3/TRBV12-4 | TGTGCCAGCAGTCCCTCAGGGGGTGCCTATGGCTACACCTTC | CASSPSGGAYGYTF
17 | TRBJ2-7 | TRBD1 | . | TRBV15 | TGTGCCACCAGCAGAGATCGTGGGGGACAGGTCTCCTACGAGCAGTACTTC | CATSRDRGGQVSYEQYF
17 | TRBJ1-2 | . | . | TRBV6-5 | TGTGCCAGCAGTTACTCGTACGACAGTTCGTTTAACTATGGCTACACCTTC | CASSYSYDSSFNYGYTF
14 | TRBJ2-3 | TRBD2 | many | TRBV20-1 | TGCAGTGCCAAACCTAGCGGTGCGTTGCATACGCAGTATTTT | CSAKPSGALHTQYF
16 | TRBJ2-7 | . | few | TRBV7-2 | TGTGCCAGCAGCTTAGTAGCGCGCCAGCCCGGGTACGAGCAGTACTTC | CASSLVARQPGYEQYF
16 | TRBJ2-1 | TRBD1 | . | TRBV11-2 | TGTGCCAGCAGCCTAACCGGGACAGGGATTTACAATGAGCAGTTCTTC | CASSLTGTGIYNEQFF
16 | TRBJ2-6 | . | . | TRBV5-5 | TGTGCCAGCAGCTTGGGGATGGCCCCCGGGGCCAACGTCCTGACTTTC | CASSLGMAPGANVLTF
13 | TRBJ1-6 | . | few | TRBV6-5 | TGTGCCAGCAGTTACTCTCTCAGGGGCCCCCTCCACTTT | CASSYSLRGPLHF
14 | TRBJ1-4 | . | few | TRBV28 | TGTGCCAGCAGCCTCCAGTCAACTAATGAAAAACTGTTTTTT | CASSLQSTNEKLFF
17 | TRBJ2-3 | TRBD2 | few | TRBV20-1 | TGCAGTGCTAGAGGTTCTAGCGGTGTCGGGCACGCAGATACGCAGTATTTT | CSARGSSGVGHADTQYF
14 | TRBJ2-5 | TRBD1 | few | TRBV29-1 | TGCAGCGTTGCCCAGGGGACAGGGCGAGAGACCCAGTACTTC | CSVAQGTGRETQYF
14 | TRBJ1-4 | TRBD1 | . | TRBV12-3/TRBV12-4 | TGTGCCAGCAGGTCGACAGGGAGGGGTGAAAAACTGTTTTTT | CASRSTGRGEKLFF
13 | TRBJ2-5 | . | few | TRBV18 | TGTGCCAGCTCACCGCCGATGGGGGAGACCCAGTACTTC | CASSPPMGETQYF
13 | TRBJ2-3 | TRBD2 | . | TRBV20-1 | TGCAGTGCAAAGCGGGGCTTCACAGATACGCAGTATTTT | CSAKRGFTDTQYF
13 | TRBJ2-7 | TRBD2 | . | TRBV10-3 | TGTGCCATATCTAGCGGGTACACCTACGAGCAGTACTTC | CAISSGYTYEQYF
14 | TRBJ1-5 | . | . | TRBV15 | TGTGCCACCAGCAGAGAATATGGCAATCAGCCCCAGCATTTT | CATSREYGNQPQHF